Each of the 22 T cell receptor beta chains below was sequenced from the same sample in a study of T cell changes during pregnancy in multiple sclerosis. Sequencing was performed with immunoSEQ multiplex PCR; in TCRdb, only in-frame clones are kept and a portion is missing. In the table there are roughly 61,000 clones, under 95% of which are singletons. This sample comprised peripheral blood, obtained in the first trimester of pregnancy. Receptor source: a female donor in good health, enrolled as a control in a pregnancy study.

The J gene is TRBJ1-2, the V gene TRBV6-6; weak D call: TRBD1 (5 bases). The germline V gene encodes CDR1 MNHNY and CDR2 SVGAGI (reference sequence). The CDR3 is 15 amino acids. Trimming took 6 bases from V and 1 from J, leaving 15 bases between them. The CDR3 reads CASRPGGLFNYGYTF. The CDR3 DNA is TGTGCCAGCAGGCCCGGGGGTCTTTTTAACTATGGCTACACCTTC.

The gene calls are TRBV30 and TRBJ1-5; the D gene is possibly TRBD1 (5 bases). V was cut by 5 bases and J by 5 bases, with 13 bases left in between. Looked up from germline, CDR1 is GTSNPN and CDR2 is SVGIG (reference sequence). The CDR3 extends over 13 amino acids. The CDR3 nucleotides read TGTGCCTGGGGGCGGGACGGTGATCAGCCCCAGCATTTT. It yields the protein CAWGRDGDQPQHF.

The J gene is TRBJ2-1, the V gene TRBV5-1; 8 bases agree with TRBD2. Germline values: CDR1 SGHRS, CDR2 YFSETQ. V shed 4 bases, J shed 2 bases, and the junction held 5 bases outside the gene matches. There are 15 residues in the CDR3. CDR3 nucleotides: TGCGCCAGCAGCCTCGGGGGGGGGACCTACAATGAGCAGTTCTTC. It specifies CASSLGGGTYNEQFF.

The chain uses TRBV18 and TRBJ2-2; 8 bases agree with TRBD1. J lost 3 bases, V lost 1 base, and 7 bases had no gene match. Germline-derived CDR1 and CDR2 are KGHSH and LQKENI. The CDR3 is 17 amino acids. CDR3 amino acids: CASSPRPGGADTGELFF. The DNA of the CDR3 is TGTGCCAGCTCACCACGCCCAGGGGGCGCCGACACCGGGGAGCTGTTTTTT.

CDR3 DNA sequence: TGTGCCAGCAGAGCGGACAGTGGGAACACTGAAGCTTTCTTT. Protein product: CASRADSGNTEAFF. The chain has TRBV2 and TRBJ1-1; weak D call: TRBD1 (6 bases). CDR3 length equals 14 residues. CDR1 is SNHLY, CDR2 FYNNEI, per germline. V gave up 6 bases and J gave up 1 base, with 12 bases separating them.

CDR3 DNA: TGTGCCAGCAGCTCGACAGGGAACACTGAAGCTTTCTTT. Amino acids: CASSSTGNTEAFF. The chain uses TRBV7-9 and TRBJ1-1, with D perhaps matching TRBD1 (6 bases). Trimming took 4 bases from V and 1 from J, leaving 7 bases between them. CDR3 length equals 13 residues. CDR1 and CDR2 (germline): SEHNR, FQNEAQ (reference sequence).

This clone appeared a few times. The DNA for the CDR3 is TGTGCCAGCAGCGTTCACCAAGGGGGAAACACTGAAGCTTTCTTT. Translated: CASSVHQGGNTEAFF. The chain has TRBV9 and TRBJ1-1, with D possibly TRBD1 on 6 matching bases. CDR1 is SGDLS and CDR2 is YYNGEE in the germline V gene. This CDR3 region has 15 residues. Trimming left V 2 bases short and J 2 bases short, with 13 bases between.

The gene calls are TRBV7-9 and TRBJ2-7, with TRBD1 matching 7 bases. Germline lookup yields CDR1 SEHNR and CDR2 FQNEAQ (reference sequence). The V segment lost 0 bases and the J segment 3 bases; nucleotides outside the gene matches: 5. The CDR3 is made up of 15 amino acids. CDR3 coding DNA: TGTGCCAGCAGCTTAGCCGGGACAGTCTACTACGAGCAGTACTTC. It codes for CASSLAGTVYYEQYF.

The rearrangement links TRBV7-9 to TRBJ2-7; D might be TRBD1 (5 bases). CDR3 length: 14 residues. Trimming removed 5 bases at V and 7 bases at J, with 18 bases between. CDR1 and CDR2 from the germline V gene are SEHNR and FQNEAQ (reference sequence). The CDR3 DNA reads TGTGCCAGCAGCCCGGTAGGGGCGATCGGGGAGCAGTACTTC. This encodes CASSPVGAIGEQYF.

This chain joins TRBV5-4 and TRBJ2-7; D perhaps matches TRBD1 (6 bases). V dropped 9 bases and J dropped 2 bases, with 15 bases sitting between them. CDR3 length: 13 amino acids. Germline loops: CDR1 SGHNT, CDR2 YYREEE (reference sequence). CDR3 protein: CATFRDNTYEQYF. The DNA of the CDR3 is TGTGCCACCTTCCGGGACAATACCTACGAGCAGTACTTC.

J is TRBJ2-3 and V is TRBV11-2, with 9 nucleotides matching TRBD2. After removal of 1 base from V and 3 bases from J, the junction contained 5 bases not matched to a gene. The CDR3 totals 16 residues. CDR1 is SGHAT and CDR2 is FQNNGV in the germline V gene. The CDR3 nucleotides are TGTGCCAGCAGCTTAGGAGCGGGGGGCGGGACAGATACGCAGTATTTT. Residues: CASSLGAGGGTDTQYF. The full variable domain, rest sourced from reference TRBV11-2 and TRBJ2-3, is EAGVAQSPRYKIIEKRQSVAFWCNPISGHATLYWYQQILGQGPKLLIQFQNNGVVDDSQLPKDRFSAERLKGVDSTLKIQPAKLEDSAVYLCASSLGAGGGTDTQYFGPGTRLTVL.

Comment on this clone: This CDR3 fails to terminate in the conserved phenylalanine or tryptophan, so it likely reflects a read error. No DNA is shown, since the ends of the CDR3 on it are uncertain; the CDR3 is the one TCRdb lists. This chain joins TRBV10-3 and TRBJ1-3; the D segment call TRBD1 is taken from the table without a DNA check. Germline V gene sequence: CDR1 ENHRY, CDR2 SYGVKD. From its first to its last residue, the CDR3 has 12 amino acids. CDR3: CAISESQDNYEL.

The J gene is TRBJ1-1, the V gene TRBV5-1; 8 bases fit TRBD1. V lost 4 bases, J lost 1 base, and 6 bases stayed unmatched. The V gene's germline CDR1 is SGHRS and CDR2 YFSETQ. This CDR3 comprises 15 residues. The CDR3 spells CASSPGGAGNTEAFF. The CDR3 DNA reads as TGCGCCAGCAGCCCAGGGGGCGCCGGGAACACTGAAGCTTTCTTT.

This sequence joins TRBV4-1 and TRBJ1-2, with D possibly being TRBD1 (5 bases). Germline V gene sequence: CDR1 MGHRA, CDR2 YSYEKL. This CDR3 spans 15 amino acids. V was pared by 1 base and J by 2 bases, with 11 bases between. In DNA form, the CDR3 reads TGCGCCAGCAGCCAAGGGCCAGGGCCCAACTATGGCTACACCTTC. It yields the protein CASSQGPGPNYGYTF.

The chain combines TRBV5-5 with TRBJ2-1, with D tentatively TRBD2 (6 bases). Trimming took 1 base from V and 6 from J, leaving 17 bases between them. Germline CDR1 reads SGHKS; CDR2 reads YYEKEE (reference sequence). This CDR3 contains 16 residues. The chain's CDR3 is CASSLKRSGGTNEQFF. DNA for the CDR3: TGTGCCAGCAGCTTGAAAAGGTCGGGCGGGACCAATGAGCAGTTCTTC.

The gene calls are TRBV29-1 and TRBJ1-5; the D gene is possibly TRBD1 (5 bases). The germline gives CDR1 SQVTM, CDR2 ANQGSEA. V lost 6 bases and J 9 bases, leaving 18 bases between the germline ends. The CDR3 has 13 residues. CDR3 region: CSVSMDSGGPQHF. In DNA form, the CDR3 reads TGCAGCGTGAGCATGGATTCGGGGGGGCCCCAGCATTTT.

This chain links TRBV10-3 with TRBJ2-1; D unclear. CDR3 length equals 13 residues. Per the germline V gene, CDR1 is ENHRY and CDR2 is SYGVKD. Trimming took off 0 bases at V and 3 bases at J, with 3 bases between the two ends. The CDR3 DNA reads as TGTGCCATCAGTGAGTCTAGCTACAATGAGCAGTTCTTC. It codes for CAISESSYNEQFF.

By share of the sample, this clone is medium-sized (0.01 to 0.1%). This chain uses TRBV6-1 with TRBJ1-1; D remains unclear. The V end was cut by 6 bases, the J end by 1 base, with 12 bases between. The germline V gene encodes CDR1 MNHNS and CDR2 SASEGT. CDR3 length: 14 residues. CDR3 residues: CASSPVQPNTEAFF. CDR3 coding DNA: TGTGCCAGCAGCCCGGTACAGCCGAACACTGAAGCTTTCTTT.

Here the CDR3 DNA reads TGTGCCAGCAGCTTGATGACACCGCAGGGAACTCAGCCCCAGCATTTT. This translates into CASSLMTPQGTQPQHF. The rearrangement links TRBV5-6 to TRBJ1-5; possibly TRBD1 for D (5 bases). Germline CDR1 SGHDT, CDR2 YYEEEE. There are 16 residues in the CDR3. V was shortened by 1 base and J by 6 bases, with 17 bases between the two germline ends.

The V call is TRBV11-2, the J call TRBJ2-2; 13 bases fit TRBD2. The V gene end was trimmed by 3 bases and the J gene end by 7 bases; junction bases not matched to a gene: 11. Looked up from germline, CDR1 is SGHAT and CDR2 is FQNNGV. CDR3 length: 18 amino acids. The CDR3 loop is CASSLTSGRSGEGGELFF. DNA for the CDR3: TGTGCCAGCAGCTTGACTAGCGGGAGGTCGGGTGAAGGCGGGGAGCTGTTTTTT.

The V call is TRBV28, the J call TRBJ1-5; D possibly corresponds to TRBD1 (5 bases). The CDR3 is 15 residues long. Trimming pared 2 bases from V and 2 bases from J, leaving 10 bases between. Germline V gene data show CDR1 as MDHEN and CDR2 as SYDVKM. The CDR3 region is CASSLRAGRNQPQHF. The CDR3 nucleotides read TGTGCCAGCAGTTTACGGGCAGGGCGCAATCAGCCCCAGCATTTT. Full variable domain (remainder filled in from reference TRBV28 and TRBJ1-5): DVKVTQSSRYLVKRTGEKVFLECVQDMDHENMFWYRQDPGLGLRLIYFSYDVKMKEKGDIPEGYSVSREKKERFSLILESASTNQTSMYLCASSLRAGRNQPQHFGDGTRLSIL.

The chain carries TRBV5-4 and TRBJ2-5; TRBD2 agrees at 7 bases. There are 14 residues in the CDR3. The ends lost 4 bases at V and 4 bases at J; junction bases unmatched: 7. Looked up from germline, CDR1 is SGHNT and CDR2 is YYREEE (reference sequence). The chain's CDR3 is CASSAGGTGETQYF. CDR3 nucleotide sequence: TGTGCCAGCAGCGCCGGGGGGACGGGAGAGACCCAGTACTTC. Full variable domain (rest looked up from reference TRBV5-4 and TRBJ2-5): ETGVTQSPTHLIKTRGQQVTLRCSSQSGHNTVSWYQQALGQGPQFIFQYYREEENGRGNFPPRFSGLQFPNYSSELNVNALELDDSALYLCASSAGGTGETQYFGPGTRLLVL.